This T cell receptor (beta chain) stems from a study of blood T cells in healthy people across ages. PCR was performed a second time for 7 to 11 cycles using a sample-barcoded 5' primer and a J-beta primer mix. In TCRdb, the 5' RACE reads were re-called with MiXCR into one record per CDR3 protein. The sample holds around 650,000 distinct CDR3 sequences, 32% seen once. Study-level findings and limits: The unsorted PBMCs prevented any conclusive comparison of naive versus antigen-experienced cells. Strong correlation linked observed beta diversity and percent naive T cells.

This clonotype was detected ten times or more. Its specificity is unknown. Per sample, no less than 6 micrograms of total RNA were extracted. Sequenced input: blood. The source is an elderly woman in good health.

CDR3 amino acids: CASSQEGLAGNNEQFF. The CDR3 coding sequence is TGCGCCAGCAGCCAAGAGGGACTAGCGGGGAACAATGAGCAGTTCTTC. The J gene is TRBJ2-1, the V gene TRBV4-3; 13 nucleotides match TRBD2. There are 16 residues in the CDR3. With V trimmed by 0 bases and J by 5 bases, 1 base remained unmatched. CDR1 and CDR2 (germline): LGHNA, YSLEER.